The present T cell receptor beta chain was sequenced within a study of chemoradiotherapy in HPV16-positive cancers (dated by TCRdb to about 2022). General notes on the study: Using functional T-cell assays on cells from two HPV16-positive patients, the researchers defined candidate HPV-specific T-cell clones and common TCR motifs. Next, the candidate HPV-specific TCRs and motifs were followed in TCR repertoires from around 90 patients with HPV-related cancers. Whether T-cell immunity against the HPV oncoproteins E6 and E7 changes during chemoradiotherapy and whether survival is affected by this immunity were examined in the study. The paper as a whole reports these results and caveats: Expansion of candidate HPV-specific clones and E7-related TCR motifs was observed in the tumor microenvironment during treatment, whereas no such expansion was observed for non-HPV-specific T cells. The functional definition of HPV-specific T cells was derived from only two HPV16-positive patients, and the survival association was reported for HPV16-positive patients. Among HPV16-positive patients, expansion of HPV-responsive T cells during chemoradiotherapy was associated with better recurrence-free survival.

The library relied on the immunoSEQ multiplex PCR assay. This is the immuneACCESS table as TCRdb keeps it, with only in-frame sequences that have V and J called. A part of the clones is gone; compared with another copy, unresolved V genes explain less than half, and the rest is unexplained. The sample has about 39,000 clones on record, under 80% of them singletons. Clones ranked in the top ten supply under 5.5% of the sample. For CDR1 and CDR2, the germline V gene lists SQVTM and ANQGSEA. V lost 2 bases and J lost 6 bases; the stretch between them is 5 bases long. Taken from cysteine to phenylalanine, the CDR3 has 11 residues. CDR3 DNA only is kept here, 33 bases in frame from base 1. Repertoires were sampled multiple times during chemoradiotherapy, which allowed clonal expansion in the tumor microenvironment to be followed. As regards this clone: Its antigen is not yet known. Base qualities are not provided; no much larger clone lies one nucleotide away.

Here the sequenced sample was blood, taken from a patient who underwent chemoradiotherapy. This clonotype was sampled from a human donor with HPV-associated anogenital cancer. The sequence links TRBV29-1 to TRBJ2-1; a tentative D match to TRBD1 spans 5 bases. The CDR3 region: CSVEQGNEQFF. The sequence in DNA is TGCAGCGTTGAACAGGGCAATGAGCAGTTCTTC.